This TCR beta chain was profiled in a study of synovial regulatory T cells in juvenile arthritis. General study points: iaTreg TCR repertoires were largely private across patients and partially overlapped synovial Teff and blood CPL. Inflammation-associated Treg cells in blood had less TCR diversity than the remaining blood Treg cells.

Concerning this clone: What it recognizes is unknown.

The repertoire was sequenced with immunoSEQ multiplex PCR; TCRdb's copy has only in-frame clones and lacks some. This listing includes approximately 9,600 clones. The CDR3 covers 16 residues. No DNA was logged. CDR1 is SGHTA and CDR2 is FQGTGA in the germline V gene. Donors were around ten juvenile idiopathic arthritis patients with active disease. Source material: Treg cells from blood. Subset denoted: remaining (HLA-DR-negative) circulating blood Treg cells. The V and J genes are TRBV7-3 and TRBJ2-2; absent DNA, TCRdb's TRBD2 call cannot be checked. The receptor's source is a donor aged 2-35 years with juvenile idiopathic arthritis. The CDR3 loop is CASSLGPLLNTGELFF.